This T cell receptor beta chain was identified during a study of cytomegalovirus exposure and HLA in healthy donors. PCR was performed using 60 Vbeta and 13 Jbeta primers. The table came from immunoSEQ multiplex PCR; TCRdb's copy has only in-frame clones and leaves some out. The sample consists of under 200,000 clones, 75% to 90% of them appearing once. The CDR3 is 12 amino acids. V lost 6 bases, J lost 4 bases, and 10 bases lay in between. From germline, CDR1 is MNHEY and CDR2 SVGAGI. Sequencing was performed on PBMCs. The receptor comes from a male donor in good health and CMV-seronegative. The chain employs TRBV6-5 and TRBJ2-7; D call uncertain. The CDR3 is CASSSTSYEQYF. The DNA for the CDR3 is TGTGCCAGCAGCTCAACAAGTTACGAGCAGTACTTC.